Listed here are 12 T cell receptor beta chains from one sample, sequenced in a study of blood T cell repertoires in COVID-19. Profiling relied on immunoSEQ multiplex PCR, and the TCRdb table lists in-frame clones only, not all of them. The sample lists fewer than 50,000 clones, 70% to 90% occurring once. Sequencing was carried out using peripheral blood. The source of these receptors is a man aged 55 to 69 with COVID-19, enrolled during active disease.

The gene calls are TRBV11-2 and TRBJ2-7; 11 bases agree with TRBD2. The CDR3 runs 17 residues. V lost 6 bases to trimming and J lost 6 bases; unmatched junction nucleotides: 16. Germline CDR1 and CDR2: SGHAT and FQNNGV. CDR3 region: CASRVGLAGQPPSEQYF. The CDR3 region has the DNA TGTGCCAGCAGGGTCGGACTAGCGGGCCAACCGCCATCCGAGCAGTACTTC.

The chain employs TRBV11-2 and TRBJ1-5; 7 bases line up with TRBD1. Germline V gene sequence: CDR1 SGHAT, CDR2 FQNNGV. V shed 5 bases and J 0 bases; nucleotides not matched to a gene: 10. The CDR3 runs 17 residues. The CDR3 sequence: CASSLGTAAYSNQPQHF. CDR3 nucleotides: TGTGCCAGCAGCCTTGGGACAGCGGCTTATAGCAATCAGCCCCAGCATTTT.

The CDR3, as DNA: TGTGCCAGCAGCCCGACTAGCGGAGTAGGGGATACGCAGTATTTT. Encoded protein: CASSPTSGVGDTQYF. The chain couples TRBV7-3 to TRBJ2-3, with 9 bases aligning to TRBD2. The CDR3 is made up of 15 amino acids. CDR1 is SGHTA and CDR2 is FQGTGA in the germline V gene. V shed 5 bases and J 6 bases; nucleotides not matched to a gene: 9.

V gene TRBV6-1 combines with J gene TRBJ1-6; possibly TRBD1 for D (6 bases). Germline V gene lookup returns CDR1 MNHNS and CDR2 SASEGT. The CDR3 length is 16 residues. Trimming took 2 bases from V and 9 from J, leaving 17 bases between them. CDR3 amino acids: CASSEIPGQSFSPLHF. CDR3 DNA: TGTGCCAGCAGTGAAATCCCCGGACAGAGTTTTTCACCCCTCCACTTT.

The CDR3 here is CASSLGRASNQPQHF. CDR3 in DNA: TGTGCCAGCAGCTTAGGCAGGGCAAGCAATCAGCCCCAGCATTTT. The chain couples TRBV7-8 to TRBJ1-5, with TRBD1 as a possible D gene (5 bases). V lost 1 base, J lost 1 base, and 8 bases lay in between. Germline CDR1 is SGHVS and CDR2 is FQNEAQ. This CDR3 spans 15 amino acids.

The chain combines TRBV6-5 with TRBJ2-1, with TRBD2 matching 8 bases. V shed 7 bases and J 4 bases; nucleotides not matched to a gene: 3. Germline assignment: CDR1 MNHEY and CDR2 SVGAGI. The CDR3 is 13 residues long. The CDR3 DNA is TGTGCCAGCAAACTAGCGGCTTACAATGAGCAGTTCTTC. This codes for CASKLAAYNEQFF.

The chain has TRBV7-8 and TRBJ2-7; D may be TRBD2 (5 bases). The CDR3 is 15 residues long. Looked up from germline, CDR1 is SGHVS and CDR2 is FQNEAQ. Trimming stripped 3 bases from V and 2 bases from J, with 14 bases between. The CDR3 is CASSFRDSPAYEQYF. Written as DNA, the CDR3 is TGTGCCAGCAGCTTCCGGGATTCCCCCGCCTACGAGCAGTACTTC.

CDR3 region: CASSLETGHYGYTF. CDR3 DNA sequence: TGTGCCAGCAGCTTAGAGACAGGGCACTATGGCTACACCTTC. The chain recombines TRBV7-9 with TRBJ1-2; TRBD1 agrees at 7 bases. The CDR3 loop spans 14 amino acids. Looked up from germline, CDR1 is SEHNR and CDR2 is FQNEAQ (reference sequence). V dropped 1 base and J dropped 3; count of bases not matched to a gene: 2.

V gene TRBV28 combines with J gene TRBJ1-1; D gene ambiguous. V was trimmed by 2 bases and J by 4 bases, leaving 8 bases between them. Per the germline V gene, CDR1 is MDHEN and CDR2 is SYDVKM. The CDR3 has 13 residues. CDR3 protein: CASSLPVATEAFF. The CDR3 nucleotides read TGTGCCAGCAGTTTACCCGTAGCCACTGAAGCTTTCTTT.

The chain recombines TRBV6-2 or TRBV6-3 with TRBJ2-5; 9 nucleotides match TRBD2. V shed 4 bases and J 6 bases; nucleotides not matched to a gene: 9. Germline V gene data show CDR1 as MNHEY and CDR2 as SVGEGT. The CDR3 length is 15 residues. CDR3 nucleotides: TGTGCCAGCAGTTTCCCGGGGCGGGAGGGCAAGACCCAGTACTTC. As protein: CASSFPGREGKTQYF.

CDR3 loop: CASSRAGVGEQYF. DNA of the CDR3: TGTGCCAGCAGCCGAGCGGGAGTTGGTGAGCAGTACTTC. V is TRBV7-9 and J is TRBJ2-7, with 8 bases fitting TRBD2. CDR3 length: 13 amino acids. In germline, CDR1 is SEHNR, CDR2 FQNEAQ (reference sequence). The V gene end was trimmed by 5 bases and the J gene end by 7 bases; junction bases not matched to a gene: 7. Together with reference TRBV7-9 and TRBJ2-7, the CDR3 gives the full variable domain: DTGVSQNPRHKITKRGQNVTFRCDPISEHNRLYWYRQTLGQGPEFLTYFQNEAQLEKSRLLSDRFSAERPKGSFSTLEIQRTEQGDSAMYLCASSRAGVGEQYFGPGTRLTVT.

The rearrangement links TRBV15 to TRBJ2-1; 9 positions match TRBD2. CDR3 length: 15 amino acids. Germline V lookup: CDR1 LNHNV, CDR2 YYDKDF (reference sequence). The junction had 3 bases not matched to a gene; V was cut back by 3 bases and J by 3 bases. This CDR3 reads CATSRGSGSYNEQFF. The CDR3 coding sequence is TGTGCCACCAGCAGGGGTAGCGGGAGCTACAATGAGCAGTTCTTC.